This TCR beta chain was found in a study of cytomegalovirus exposure and HLA in healthy donors. The CDR3 is 15 residues long. Germline V lookup: CDR1 SGHRS, CDR2 YFSETQ. Trimming pared 3 bases from V and 0 bases from J, leaving 10 bases between. This clone has a single count. PCR was performed using 60 Vbeta and 13 Jbeta primers. Generated by immunoSEQ multiplex PCR, the TCRdb table keeps only in-frame clones and is missing some. The sample records more than 200,000 clones, approximately 80% being singletons. The chain recombines TRBV5-1 with TRBJ1-3, with D possibly matching TRBD1 (6 bases). The TCR comes from a girl aged 2-10 years in good health and CMV-seronegative. Sequenced: PBMCs. The CDR3 region has the DNA TGCGCCAGCAGCTCGGGACAAGGCTCTGGAAACACCATATATTTT. It encodes CASSSGQGSGNTIYF.